One and the same sample provided the 8 T cell receptor beta chains below, sequenced in a study of blood T cells in healthy people across ages. Primers used in a second PCR of about 6 to 12 cycles were a sample-barcoded 5' primer and a J-beta primer mix. Via MiXCR, TCRdb re-called the 5' RACE reads, giving one row per CDR3 protein. Among 800,000 or so distinct CDR3 sequences listed, 55% to 65% were seen once. The material sequenced was blood. The source is a man in his thirties or forties in good health.

V usage is TRBV20-1 and J usage is TRBJ2-5, with 15 bases matching TRBD2. V lost 0 bases and J lost 4; bases outside the gene matches: 3. The CDR3 covers 16 residues. The V gene's germline CDR1 is DFQATT and CDR2 SNEGSKA (reference sequence). As DNA, the CDR3 is TGCAGTGCTAGAGATCCGGGACTAGCGGGGGGAGAGACCCAGTACTTC. Its protein is CSARDPGLAGGETQYF.

The chain couples TRBV6-2 or TRBV6-3 to TRBJ1-2, with D possibly matching TRBD1 (6 bases). Per the germline V gene, CDR1 is MNHEY and CDR2 is SVGEGT. This CDR3 contains 14 residues. With 0 bases removed from V and 6 bases from J, the gap between germline ends came to 11 bases. CDR3 in amino acids: CASSYSSGAHGYTF. The DNA for the CDR3 is TGTGCCAGCAGTTACTCGTCAGGGGCTCATGGCTACACCTTC.

The CDR3 loop is CASRATGVDYGYTF. CDR3 bases: TGTGCCAGCAGGGCGACAGGAGTGGACTATGGCTACACCTTC. This chain connects TRBV12-3 or TRBV12-4 to TRBJ1-2; possible D gene TRBD1, 6 bases. Trimming cost V 6 bases and J 3 bases, with 14 bases left between them. This CDR3 has 14 amino acids.

J is TRBJ2-7 and V is TRBV7-8, with a tentative D call TRBD2 (5 bases). Germline CDR1 and CDR2: SGHVS and FQNEAQ. The V end lost 2 bases, the J end lost 0 bases, and 8 bases lay between the germline ends. The CDR3 sequence is 14 residues long. For the CDR3, the DNA is TGTGCCAGCAGCTTAACCGGGAACTCCTACGAGCAGTACTTC. Its protein is CASSLTGNSYEQYF.

The chain employs TRBV10-3 and TRBJ2-3; tentative D call: TRBD2 (7 bases). Germline lookup yields CDR1 ENHRY and CDR2 SYGVKD. V lost 7 bases to trimming and J lost 5 bases, with 22 bases between them. The CDR3 length is 16 residues. CDR3 residues: CAIISGAGREGDTQYF. Written as DNA, the CDR3 is TGTGCCATCATCTCGGGGGCAGGGAGGGAGGGAGATACGCAGTATTTT.

The rearrangement joins TRBV6-5 to TRBJ2-7; no reliable D call. The ends were cut back, 2 bases at V and 0 bases at J, with 11 bases in the middle. The germline V gene encodes CDR1 MNHEY and CDR2 SVGAGI. This CDR3 region has 15 residues. This CDR3 is CASSYEVRNSYEQYF. CDR3 bases: TGTGCCAGCAGTTACGAAGTCAGGAACTCCTACGAGCAGTACTTC.

The chain carries TRBV20-1 and TRBJ2-7; 8 bases fit TRBD1. The end of the DNA fits TRBJ2-5 better, so the J call may be wrong. This CDR3 has 12 residues. The V gene's germline CDR1 is DFQATT and CDR2 SNEGSKA (reference sequence). CDR3 protein: CSVKTGVETQYF. DNA for the CDR3: TGCAGTGTTAAGACAGGGGTTGAGACCCAGTACTTC.

The chain recombines TRBV28 with TRBJ2-7, with D unclear. The CDR3 runs to 11 residues. The germline V and J ends were trimmed by 6 bases and 3 bases, with 6 bases remaining between them. CDR1 is MDHEN and CDR2 is SYDVKM in the germline V gene. The CDR3 region is CASRLDYEQYF. CDR3 in DNA: TGTGCCAGCAGACTGGACTACGAGCAGTACTTC.